The source of this TCR beta chain is a study of T-cell reconstitution after alpha-beta-depleted transplantation in children (dated by TCRdb to the mid-2010s). About the full investigation: The study quantitatively tracked T-cell immune reconstitution after TCRalphabeta/CD19-depleted allogeneic hematopoietic cell transplantation in children using TCR repertoire profiling. General conclusions and limits of the study: The high TCRbeta diversity at day 60 in some patients was ascribed to recipient T cells and intrathymic progenitors that had survived conditioning. The apparently early alphabetaT-cell count recovery about two months after transplant was reportedly dependent on only several hundred rapidly expanded clones derived from non-depleted graft cells. Over subsequent months, a decline in hyperexpanded clone frequencies was noted, and after one year, T-cell counts and TCRbeta diversity were mostly ascribed to newly produced T cells.

This clonotype was recorded many times. The antigen this receptor binds is unknown. Within one base of it there is no much larger clone, and no base qualities were kept. The CDR3 sequence holds 15 residues, the cysteine and phenylalanine included. Just CDR3 DNA is preserved here, 45 bases in frame from base 1. The germline ends are 8 bases apart after V is trimmed by 0 bases and J by 0 bases. The germline V gene supplies CDR1 SGHVS and CDR2 FQNEAQ. Libraries were built with PCR. TCRdb records Illumina HiSeq 2500 as the sequencer. TCR libraries were prepared with molecular barcoding, using unique molecular identifiers to normalize TCRbeta repertoire quantification. TCRdb itself trimmed the public reads at Q25 with fastp, ran MiXCR and retained productive beta chains. For every CDR3 protein sequence, its rows merge into one entry that carries the most common genes and DNA. For this sample the table gives approximately 520,000 distinct CDR3 sequences, of which about an eighth were detected only once. The biggest ten clones account for 12% to 15% of the sample.

Reading the label with the study, this specimen's treatment or condition is: allogeneic hematopoietic cell transplantation with graft depleted of TCRalphabeta T cells and CD19 B cells. The children who served as transplant recipients had been given grafts of TCRalphabeta/CD19-depleted allogeneic hematopoietic cells. This clonotype was sampled from a female patient between 2 and 10 years old who had a stem cell transplant for aplastic anemia, so the T cells may come from the graft donor. Sequenced here: PBMCs, mostly from graft donor cells, sampled 180 days after TCRalphabeta/CD19-depleted stem cell transplant. The V gene is TRBV7-8 and the J gene is TRBJ1-1; the D gene is perhaps TRBD1, from 6 matching bases. The CDR3 protein is CASSLARGMNTEAFF. The sequence in DNA is TGTGCCAGCAGCTTAGCCAGGGGAATGAACACTGAAGCTTTCTTT. Joined to the reference TRBV7-8 and TRBJ1-1 proteins, this CDR3 gives the full variable domain: GAGVSQSPRYKVAKRGQDVALRCDPISGHVSLFWYQQALGQGPEFLTYFQNEAQLDKSGLPSDRFFAERPEGSVSTLKIQRTQQEDSAVYLCASSLARGMNTEAFFGQGTRLTVV.